The next 21 T cell receptor beta chains were all read from a single sample in a study of T cell responses to AZD1222 COVID-19 vaccine. Sequencing used immunoSEQ multiplex PCR; TCRdb keeps in-frame clones, though not all of them. The sample includes some 120,000 clones, around 88% of them seen just once. Sequenced material: peripheral blood, taken on day 0 of AZD1222 vaccination. The receptors stem from an adult in good health.

This chain connects TRBV7-2 to TRBJ1-1; tentative D call: TRBD1 (5 bases). Between the trimmed V and J ends, which lost 1 base and 8 bases, there was a span of 17 bases. Germline V gene data show CDR1 as SGHTA and CDR2 as FQGNSA. CDR3 size: 15 residues. CDR3 in DNA: TGTGCCAGCAGCTTAGAGTTACAGGCGCCCGTCGAAGCTTTCTTT. It yields the protein CASSLELQAPVEAFF. The complete variable domain, with remaining parts taken from reference TRBV7-2 and TRBJ1-1, reads GAGVSQSPSNKVTEKGKDVELRCDPISGHTALYWYRQSLGQGLEFLIYFQGNSAPDKSGLPSDRFSAERTGGSVSTLTIQRTQQEDSAVYLCASSLELQAPVEAFFGQGTRLTVV.

The rearrangement uses TRBV2 and TRBJ1-4; maybe TRBD1 (6 bases). The length of the CDR3 is 15 residues. V lost 6 bases and J lost 5, with 16 bases in between. The germline gives CDR1 SNHLY, CDR2 FYNNEI. The DNA of the CDR3 is TGTGCCAGCAGGCAAAATGGACAGCCGAATGAAAAACTGTTTTTT. It translates to CASRQNGQPNEKLFF.

The chain combines TRBV5-1 with TRBJ2-6; D not resolved. From germline, CDR1 is SGHRS and CDR2 YFSETQ. The CDR3 is 14 amino acids. Deletions cut 0 bases from V and 4 bases from J, with 5 bases between. CDR3 in DNA: TGCGCCAGCAGCTTGGGGATGGGGGCCAACGTCCTGACTTTC. Protein: CASSLGMGANVLTF.

The chain recombines TRBV5-4 with TRBJ2-3, with a weak D call TRBD2 (7 bases). CDR1 is SGHNT and CDR2 is YYREEE in the germline V gene (reference sequence). The CDR3 extends over 15 amino acids. V was trimmed by 5 bases and J by 1 base, leaving 14 bases between them. CDR3 coding DNA: TGTGCCAGCAGTAAGGGGGGGGCCGGCACAGATACGCAGTATTTT. It codes for CASSKGGAGTDTQYF.

This clone was counted only a few times. V gene TRBV7-8 combines with J gene TRBJ2-1; possible D gene TRBD2, 6 bases. Germline CDR1 reads SGHVS; CDR2 reads FQNEAQ. V dropped 5 bases and J dropped 6 bases, with 17 bases sitting between them. The CDR3 length is 15 residues. CDR3 DNA: TGTGCCAGCAGCCCGTACGGCGGGGAGACCAATGAGCAGTTCTTC. As protein: CASSPYGGETNEQFF. Full variable domain (outside the CDR3, taken from reference TRBV7-8 and TRBJ2-1): GAGVSQSPRYKVAKRGQDVALRCDPISGHVSLFWYQQALGQGPEFLTYFQNEAQLDKSGLPSDRFFAERPEGSVSTLKIQRTQQEDSAVYLCASSPYGGETNEQFFGPGTRLTVL.

V is TRBV5-1 and J is TRBJ1-1; 8 positions agree with TRBD1. Germline CDR1 and CDR2: SGHRS and YFSETQ. The trim removed 5 bases at V and 5 bases at J, leaving 5 bases unmatched. The CDR3 runs to 13 residues. CDR3 sequence (DNA): TGCGCCAGCAGTACAGGGGGGTGGACTGAAGCTTTCTTT. It specifies CASSTGGWTEAFF.

The V call is TRBV6-6, the J call TRBJ2-3; unclear D gene. CDR3 length: 15 residues. Germline V CDR1 and CDR2: MNHNY, SVGAGI (reference sequence). Trimming pared 6 bases from V and 1 base from J, leaving 14 bases between. The CDR3 DNA reads TGTGCCAGCAGGGAACAGTTCTCCGGCACAGATACGCAGTATTTT. This encodes CASREQFSGTDTQYF.

The chain recombines TRBV7-2 with TRBJ2-7; TRBD1 matches at 7 bases. The CDR3 spans 13 residues. V was clipped by 5 bases and J by 8 bases; unmatched bases: 9. Per germline, CDR1 SGHTA and CDR2 FQGNSA. The CDR3 DNA is TGTGCCAGCAGCCAATCCCAACAGGGGAAGCAGTACTTC. It specifies CASSQSQQGKQYF. The full variable domain, in which reference TRBV7-2 and TRBJ2-7 provide the parts outside the CDR3, is GAGVSQSPSNKVTEKGKDVELRCDPISGHTALYWYRQSLGQGLEFLIYFQGNSAPDKSGLPSDRFSAERTGGSVSTLTIQRTQQEDSAVYLCASSQSQQGKQYFGPGTRLTVT.

The chain combines TRBV4-1 with TRBJ2-6, with no clear D. The CDR3 has 19 residues. The V end was cut by 0 bases, the J end by 1 base, with 16 bases between. Looked up from germline, CDR1 is MGHRA and CDR2 is YSYEKL. The CDR3 nucleotides read TGCGCCAGCAGCCAAGATTCTGGCGGAGAATCGTCTGGGGCCAACGTCCTGACTTTC. Amino acids: CASSQDSGGESSGANVLTF.

The CDR3 coding sequence is TGTGCCAGCAGTTCTAGACAGAGTTCTGGGGCCAACGTCCTGACTTTC. Its protein product is CASSSRQSSGANVLTF. The chain carries TRBV6-6 and TRBJ2-6, with D perhaps TRBD1 (5 bases). The V gene's germline CDR1 is MNHNY and CDR2 SVGAGI (reference sequence). The CDR3 totals 16 residues. Deletions cut 4 bases from V and 1 base from J, with 11 bases between.

The sample holds a few counts of this clone. The chain employs TRBV4-1 and TRBJ1-5; 7 bases fit TRBD1. V lost 0 bases to trimming and J lost 7 bases; unmatched junction nucleotides: 6. The V gene's germline CDR1 is MGHRA and CDR2 YSYEKL. The CDR3 extends over 15 amino acids. CDR3 protein: CASSQDQGGGQPQHF. As DNA, the CDR3 is TGCGCCAGCAGCCAAGATCAGGGGGGAGGACAGCCCCAGCATTTT.

The chain carries TRBV6-5 and TRBJ1-2; 8 nucleotides align to TRBD1. The CDR3 is made up of 14 amino acids. CDR1 is MNHEY, CDR2 SVGAGI, per germline. V shed 6 bases, J shed 6 bases, and the junction held 9 bases outside the gene matches. The CDR3 DNA is TGTGCCAGCAGGCCTCAGGGGGCGCGGAATGGCTACACCTTC. This translates into CASRPQGARNGYTF.

This clone was detected once. This sequence joins TRBV18 and TRBJ1-1; D remains unclear. Germline V lookup: CDR1 KGHSH, CDR2 LQKENI. V was pared by 2 bases and J by 7 bases, with 11 bases between. This CDR3 has 13 residues. The CDR3 loop is CASSPAQDFEAFF. CDR3 DNA sequence: TGTGCCAGCTCACCAGCCCAGGATTTTGAAGCTTTCTTT.

The chain employs TRBV15 and TRBJ2-2; D is perhaps TRBD2 (7 bases). Germline V CDR1 and CDR2: LNHNV, YYDKDF (reference sequence). This CDR3 has 19 amino acids. Deletions cut 5 bases from V and 0 bases from J, with 22 bases between. The CDR3 coding sequence is TGTGCCACCAGCCCAGTGCGGGGGCGAGGTGGCTCGAACACCGGGGAGCTGTTTTTT. Residues: CATSPVRGRGGSNTGELFF.

The chain recombines TRBV9 with TRBJ1-5; D may be TRBD1 (6 bases). Germline CDR1 and CDR2: SGDLS and YYNGEE. Trimming took off 0 bases at V and 4 bases at J, with 8 bases between the two ends. This CDR3 is 14 amino acids long. The CDR3 coding sequence is TGTGCCAGCAGCGTAGGGCAGGGGAATCAGCCCCAGCATTTT. Encoded protein: CASSVGQGNQPQHF.

The table lists this clone with a count of one. J is TRBJ2-2 and V is TRBV5-1; TRBD1 might be the D (5 bases). The CDR3 covers 15 residues. Germline lookup yields CDR1 SGHRS and CDR2 YFSETQ. V was shortened by 0 bases and J by 0 bases, with 6 bases between the two germline ends. In DNA, the CDR3 is TGCGCCAGCAGCTTGGAGACAGCGAACACCGGGGAGCTGTTTTTT. It codes for CASSLETANTGELFF.

The rearrangement joins TRBV11-2 to TRBJ2-7, with 11 nucleotides matching TRBD2. Germline V gene sequence: CDR1 SGHAT, CDR2 FQNNGV. The CDR3 covers 17 residues. V lost 5 bases and J lost 7; bases outside the gene matches: 16. CDR3 sequence (DNA): TGTGCCAGCAGCCTACTAGCGGGGGAAGTCATTCCTGGTGAGCAGTACTTC. It codes for CASSLLAGEVIPGEQYF.

V and J are TRBV7-2 and TRBJ1-1; TRBD1 matches at 7 bases. Germline V gene sequence: CDR1 SGHTA, CDR2 FQGNSA. Unmatched junction bases numbered 2, after V lost 3 bases and J lost 4 bases. This CDR3 is built from 13 residues. The CDR3 loop reads CASSFPGGTEAFF. As DNA, the CDR3 is TGTGCCAGCAGCTTTCCAGGGGGCACTGAAGCTTTCTTT.

The V gene is TRBV20-1, the J gene TRBJ1-1; D remains ambiguous. There are 14 residues in the CDR3. Trimming shortened V by 3 bases and J by 1 base, and 12 bases separated the two germline ends. Germline V gives CDR1 DFQATT, CDR2 SNEGSKA (reference sequence). CDR3 protein: CSASKLTGNTEAFF. Written as DNA, the CDR3 is TGCAGTGCTAGTAAATTGACTGGGAACACTGAAGCTTTCTTT.

The gene calls are TRBV29-1 and TRBJ1-1, with D possibly TRBD1 on 5 matching bases. CDR3 length: 13 residues. Germline V gene lookup returns CDR1 SQVTM and CDR2 ANQGSEA. The V gene lost 7 bases and the J gene lost 0 bases, with 12 bases spanning the gap. This CDR3 is CSGRQILNTEAFF. In nucleotides, the CDR3 is TGCAGCGGTAGACAGATACTGAACACTGAAGCTTTCTTT.

This rearrangement joins TRBV27 to TRBJ1-6; 8 bases fit TRBD1. Trimming removed 6 bases from V and 9 bases from J; junction bases left unmatched: 4. This CDR3 has 13 residues. The germline CDR1 and CDR2 sequences are MNHEY and SMNVEV (reference sequence). The CDR3 nucleotides read TGTGCCAGCAGCCCTGGACAGGGTTCACCCCTCCACTTT. Translating it yields CASSPGQGSPLHF.